This T cell receptor (beta chain) came from a study of OX40 agonist ivuxolimab in advanced cancers. The repertoire was sequenced with immunoSEQ multiplex PCR; TCRdb's copy has only in-frame clones and lacks some. The sample contains about 76,000 clones, 84% of which appear only once. V shed 8 bases and J shed 2 bases, with 20 bases lying between them. The CDR3 contains 16 residues. Germline lookup yields CDR1 WSHSY and CDR2 SAAADI. The genes are TRBV10-2 and TRBJ2-3; D might be TRBD2 (7 bases). The receptor's source is an adult with an advanced solid tumor such as melanoma, head and neck, liver or kidney cancer. The material was CD4+ or CD8+ T cells sorted from blood, obtained in a trial of the OX40 agonist ivuxolimab. The CDR3 loop reads CASRRGAGADTDTQYF. The DNA for the CDR3 is TGCGCCAGCCGCCGGGGGGCGGGAGCCGACACAGATACGCAGTATTTT.